These 15 T cell receptor beta chains were sequenced from one sample in a study of blood T cell repertoires in COVID-19. Assay used: immunoSEQ multiplex PCR; TCRdb lists only in-frame clones, some missing. This sample carries around 180,000 clones, approximately 83% of them seen once, and the ten largest clones take around 9.9%. The specimen sequenced was peripheral blood. These receptors originate from a human donor with active or convalescent COVID-19. The donor label of this sample is uncertain.

The chain employs TRBV2 and TRBJ1-2, with D possibly matching TRBD1 (6 bases). Germline V lookup: CDR1 SNHLY, CDR2 FYNNEI. V was shortened by 6 bases and J by 2 bases, with 16 bases between the two germline ends. The CDR3 has 15 amino acids. CDR3 coding DNA: TGTGCCAGCAGCGAACAACAGGGTGGCAACTATGGCTACACCTTC. It translates to CASSEQQGGNYGYTF.

The chain has TRBV19 and TRBJ1-4; TRBD1 aligns across 7 bases. CDR3 size: 16 residues. J gave up 7 bases and V 3 bases, and 11 bases lay outside the gene matches. Germline V CDR1 and CDR2: LNHDA, SQIVND (reference sequence). The CDR3 nucleotides read TGTGCCAGTAGTATGCCACCAGGGGGACATCGTGAAAAACTGTTTTTT. This encodes CASSMPPGGHREKLFF.

The genes are TRBV2 and TRBJ2-7, with TRBD2 matching over 14 bases. Germline trimming cut 0 bases from V and 0 bases from J; bases unmatched to any gene: 4. The germline gives CDR1 SNHLY, CDR2 FYNNEI. This CDR3 has 18 amino acids. This CDR3 is CASSEAEGLAGASYEQYF. CDR3 bases: TGTGCCAGCAGTGAAGCGGAGGGACTAGCGGGAGCCTCCTACGAGCAGTACTTC.

The rearrangement uses TRBV18 and TRBJ2-7; TRBD2 is a possible D gene (6 bases). Trimming took 0 bases from V and 3 from J, leaving 18 bases between them. CDR1 is KGHSH, CDR2 LQKENI, per germline. The CDR3 has 17 residues. CDR3 sequence: CASSPPGVGSWVYEQYF. Here the CDR3 DNA reads TGTGCCAGCTCACCACCGGGGGTCGGGAGTTGGGTCTACGAGCAGTACTTC.

The chain has TRBV30 and TRBJ1-2; D remains ambiguous. This CDR3 is built from 12 residues. The germline CDR1 and CDR2 sequences are GTSNPN and SVGIG (reference sequence). The V gene lost 1 base and the J gene lost 5 bases, with 8 bases spanning the gap. CDR3 in amino acids: CAWSGPSYGYTF. CDR3 nucleotides: TGTGCCTGGAGTGGTCCCTCTTATGGCTACACCTTC.

The V and J genes are TRBV6-5 and TRBJ2-3; D possibly corresponds to TRBD2 (6 bases). Germline V CDR1 and CDR2: MNHEY, SVGAGI. The CDR3 is 16 amino acids. V lost 4 bases and J lost 5, with 19 bases in between. CDR3 residues: CASSSSGGSGIDTQYF. The CDR3 bases are TGTGCCAGCAGTTCCTCTGGAGGGAGCGGCATAGATACGCAGTATTTT.

The chain couples TRBV9 to TRBJ2-1; 10 positions agree with TRBD2. The length of the CDR3 is 18 residues. Germline V CDR1 and CDR2: SGDLS, YYNGEE. V gave up 1 base and J gave up 6 bases; unmatched junction bases: 13. The CDR3 protein is CASSVPLAGESRTNEQFF. The CDR3 nucleotides read TGTGCCAGCAGCGTACCTCTAGCGGGAGAATCGCGTACCAATGAGCAGTTCTTC.

The chain has TRBV27 and TRBJ1-2, with TRBD1 as a possible D gene (5 bases). Looked up from germline, CDR1 is MNHEY and CDR2 is SMNVEV (reference sequence). The V end was cut by 1 base, the J end by 0 bases, with 9 bases between. The CDR3 is 15 residues long. DNA of the CDR3: TGTGCCAGCAGTTTATACGGGGGGTCTAACTATGGCTACACCTTC. It is translated as CASSLYGGSNYGYTF.

The CDR3 protein is CASSYADYGYTF. For the CDR3, the DNA is TGTGCCAGCAGTTATGCGGACTATGGCTACACCTTC. The chain carries TRBV6-6 and TRBJ1-2, with unresolved D. V was trimmed by 3 bases and J by 3 bases, leaving 5 bases between them. The germline V gene has CDR1 MNHNY and CDR2 SVGAGI (reference sequence). The CDR3 has 12 residues.

The chain employs TRBV6-2 or TRBV6-3 and TRBJ1-6; D is unclear. Looked up from germline, CDR1 is MNHEY and CDR2 is SVGEGT. With 4 bases removed from V and 1 base from J, the gap between germline ends came to 11 bases. The CDR3 has 16 residues. CDR3 DNA sequence: TGTGCCAGCAGTTCGGGTGCTGGTTCCTATAATTCACCCCTCCACTTT. Amino acid sequence: CASSSGAGSYNSPLHF.

This clone has just a few counts. The chain employs TRBV2 and TRBJ2-5; 7 positions agree with TRBD2. Germline CDR1 reads SNHLY; CDR2 reads FYNNEI. This CDR3 comprises 14 residues. The CDR3 nucleotides are TGTGTTTCAGCGGGGCGGGGTGTCCAAGAGACCCAGTACTTC. This gives the protein CVSAGRGVQETQYF.

The rearrangement joins TRBV7-3 to TRBJ2-1, with D maybe TRBD2 (5 bases). There are 13 residues in the CDR3. Germline CDR1 is SGHTA and CDR2 is FQGTGA. Trimming took off 4 bases at V and 12 bases at J, with 16 bases between the two ends. The CDR3 loop is CASSSDRESRQFF. The CDR3 coding sequence is TGTGCCAGCAGCTCCGACCGGGAATCTCGGCAGTTCTTC.

This clone was seen only a few times. The chain links TRBV27 to TRBJ1-2; D uncertain. Trimming pared 5 bases from V and 4 bases from J, leaving 23 bases between. The germline V gene encodes CDR1 MNHEY and CDR2 SMNVEV (reference sequence). The CDR3 runs 17 residues. This CDR3 reads CASSLRRGNPAGYGYTF. The CDR3 nucleotides are TGTGCCAGCAGTCTCCGTCGGGGAAATCCTGCTGGCTATGGCTACACCTTC.

The chain has TRBV6-2 or TRBV6-3 and TRBJ2-1; 14 nucleotides match TRBD2. Germline V CDR1 and CDR2: MNHEY, SVGEGT. The CDR3 extends over 19 amino acids. The ends lost 6 bases at V and 6 bases at J; junction bases unmatched: 16. The chain's CDR3 is CASSQAPGLAGVSSNEQFF. The DNA for the CDR3 is TGTGCCAGCAGCCAAGCCCCGGGACTAGCGGGGGTCTCATCCAATGAGCAGTTCTTC.

The chain is built from TRBV5-6 and TRBJ2-6; TRBD2 is a possible D gene (5 bases). The germline V gene has CDR1 SGHDT and CDR2 YYEEEE. Trimming removed 4 bases at V and 2 bases at J, with 10 bases between. The CDR3 consists of 15 residues. In DNA form, the CDR3 reads TGTGCCAGCAGCCAAAGAGGGCCTGGGGCCAACGTCCTGACTTTC. The encoded protein is CASSQRGPGANVLTF.